The entry below gives a single T cell receptor (beta chain) sequence along with its context. The source of the sample is a study of T cell changes during pregnancy in multiple sclerosis. V lost 4 bases and J lost 12; bases outside the gene matches: 15. The CDR3 has 15 amino acids. The germline CDR1 and CDR2 sequences are SNHLY and FYNNEI. Produced via immunoSEQ multiplex PCR; TCRdb's table is partial and in-frame only. Of some 27,000 clones in the sample, roughly nine tenths are singletons; the top ten hold 0.5% to 0.6%. The source was CD4+ T cells from peripheral blood mononuclear cells, collected in the first trimester of pregnancy. The chain is built from TRBV2 and TRBJ2-7; 10 bases agree with TRBD1. The receptor was derived from a female donor in good health, enrolled as a control in a pregnancy study. The CDR3 is CASSVQGQGSARGYF. The CDR3, as DNA: TGTGCCAGCAGTGTTCAGGGACAGGGGTCGGCTCGGGGGTACTTC.